The present T cell receptor (beta chain) was sequenced within a study of T cells expressing NK-cell markers (dated by TCRdb to 2019 to 2021). Background on the whole study: Three sorted T-cell subsets (CD3+CD56+NKG2C+, CD3+CD56+NKG2C- and CD3+CD56-NKG2C+) from fewer than 10 donors had their TCR beta-chain repertoires profiled. Among the eight sequenced donors, only one was HCMV-seronegative, while the other seven were HCMV-seropositive. All eight donors whose samples were sequenced were randomly selected healthy volunteers, three of them men and five women. Libraries were sequenced as 2 x 150 bp reads on Illumina HiSeq 2000/2500, MiSeq or NextSeq. The paper's findings and limits, for the study overall: It remained unclear whether the expanded NKG2C-expressing T cell clones were specific for HCMV antigens. Those dominant clonotypes were again the most abundant among CD3+CD56-NKG2C+ cells in a handful of donors, at about 25-60.1%. For roughly six donors, the dominant CD3+CD56+NKG2C+ clonotypes were among the top 10 CD8+ clonotypes and accounted for about 1.0-7.0% of CD8+ T cells.

To note about this clonotype: Its cognate antigen has yet to be identified.

HCMV-specific IgG was detected in serum with a commercial ELISA kit to determine HCMV serostatus. Peripheral blood mononuclear cells were isolated from blood by Ficoll density gradient centrifugation. Sequencing used an Illumina HiSeq 2000. 5'RACE template switching, by which a universal primer site and unique molecular identifiers were added, was used to make TCR beta cDNA libraries. cDNA synthesis was primed from the TCR beta constant segment, followed by two successive PCR amplification steps. Under the source paper's analysis protocol: Reads were demultiplexed and grouped by UMI with MIGEC, and clonotypes were assembled and quantified with MiTCR. Only TCR cDNA sequences supported by at least two reads were kept to exclude erroneous sequences. The tcR package was used for downstream repertoire analysis, with clonotypes matched between fractions based on CDR3 nucleotide sequence plus V segment. VDJmatch was used to annotate antigen specificity against VDJdb, with one amino acid substitution in CDR3 permitted. TCRdb reprocessed the reads and assigns one entry to each CDR3 protein sequence, leaving out DNA. These V and J calls are TCRdb output, not the study's own analysis. The data table for this sample lists 300,000 to 500,000 distinct CDR3 sequences. The top ten hold about 10% of the sample.

The germline V gene yields MNHEY for CDR1 and SVGAGI for CDR2. Including cysteine and phenylalanine, the CDR3 has 16 amino acids. The entry carries no DNA sequence. The receptor chain draws on TRBV6-5 and TRBJ2-3; the TCRdb call, TRBD2, lacks DNA for checking. Sample: blood T cells: a sorted CD56 or NKG2C T cell subset, CD4+ or CD8+ T cells, or bulk PBMC T cells (not recorded which). This receptor was taken from a woman aged 45-65 years in good health. Donor details come from another sample of the same person, matched by shared clones. The CDR3 region has the sequence CASRLGLAGAGDTQYF.